This T cell receptor beta chain was sequenced during a study of control samples from healthy donors and cancer patients. Germline V lookup: CDR1 LNHDA, CDR2 SQIVND (reference sequence). The CDR3 totals 13 residues. Trimming cost V 8 bases and J 2 bases; bases outside gene matches: 3. The method was immunoSEQ multiplex PCR; TCRdb's version includes in-frame clones alone and lacks a portion of them. This table holds fewer than 200,000 clones, about 93% found once. This clonotype was obtained from a man younger than 30 in good health. The sequencing input was blood. The chain joins TRBV19 to TRBJ1-2, with TRBD1 identical over 9 bases. CDR3 DNA: TGTGCCAGTCACAGGGGGCTAAACTATGGCTACACCTTC. Amino acid sequence: CASHRGLNYGYTF.